This T cell receptor (beta chain) was found in a study of blood T cell repertoires in COVID-19. Study-level information: Some COVID-19 samples were acute and others convalescent; all came from the United States, Italy and Spain. Sample material is recorded as cDNA or gDNA derived from T cells, B-cell-depleted T cells, or PBMCs.

V dropped 4 bases and J dropped 5; count of bases not matched to a gene: 7. CDR3 length: 14 residues. Germline lookup yields CDR1 SGHRS and CDR2 YFSETQ. Generated by immunoSEQ multiplex PCR, the TCRdb table keeps only in-frame clones and is missing some. This table holds roughly 160,000 clones, more than 75% found once. The genes are TRBV5-1 and TRBJ1-1; 8 bases match TRBD1. This sequence was found in a man between 18 and 29 years old with COVID-19, enrolled during active disease. Sequencing was carried out using peripheral blood. The CDR3: CASSPKQGGTEAFF. The CDR3 bases are TGCGCCAGCAGCCCCAAACAGGGGGGGACTGAAGCTTTCTTT.